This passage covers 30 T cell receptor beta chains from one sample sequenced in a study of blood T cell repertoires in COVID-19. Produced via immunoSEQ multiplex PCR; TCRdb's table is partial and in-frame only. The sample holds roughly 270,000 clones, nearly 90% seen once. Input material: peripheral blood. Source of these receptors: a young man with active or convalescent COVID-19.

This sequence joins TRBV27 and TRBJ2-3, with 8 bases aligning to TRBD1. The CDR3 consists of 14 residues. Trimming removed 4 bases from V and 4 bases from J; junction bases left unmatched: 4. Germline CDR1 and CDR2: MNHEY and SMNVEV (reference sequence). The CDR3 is CASSSGTGADTQYF. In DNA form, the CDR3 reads TGTGCCAGCAGTTCAGGGACAGGTGCAGATACGCAGTATTTT.

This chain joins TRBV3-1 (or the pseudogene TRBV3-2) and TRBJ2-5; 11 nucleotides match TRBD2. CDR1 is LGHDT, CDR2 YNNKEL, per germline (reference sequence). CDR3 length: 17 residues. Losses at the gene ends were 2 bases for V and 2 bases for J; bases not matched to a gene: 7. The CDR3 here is CASSQRLAGGSQETQYF. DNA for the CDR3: TGTGCCAGCAGCCAACGGCTAGCGGGGGGAAGTCAAGAGACCCAGTACTTC.

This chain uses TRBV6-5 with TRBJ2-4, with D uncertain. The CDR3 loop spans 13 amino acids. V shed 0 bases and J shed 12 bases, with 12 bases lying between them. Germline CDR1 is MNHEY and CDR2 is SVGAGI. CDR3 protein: CASSYSRPGSQYF. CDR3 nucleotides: TGTGCCAGCAGTTACTCGAGGCCGGGTTCTCAGTACTTC.

The CDR3 DNA is TGTGCCAGCTCACTGTACTCCGGGACAGGAAGCGATGAGCAGTTCTTC. It yields the protein CASSLYSGTGSDEQFF. The rearrangement links TRBV18 to TRBJ2-1, with TRBD1 identical over 8 bases. Germline CDR1 is KGHSH and CDR2 is LQKENI. The V segment lost 4 bases and the J segment 8 bases; nucleotides outside the gene matches: 13. CDR3 length: 16 amino acids.

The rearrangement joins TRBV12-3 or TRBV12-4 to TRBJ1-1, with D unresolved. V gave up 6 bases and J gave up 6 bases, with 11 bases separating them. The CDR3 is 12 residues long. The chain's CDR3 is CASREGVAEAFF. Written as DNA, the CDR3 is TGTGCCAGCAGAGAGGGAGTTGCTGAAGCTTTCTTT.

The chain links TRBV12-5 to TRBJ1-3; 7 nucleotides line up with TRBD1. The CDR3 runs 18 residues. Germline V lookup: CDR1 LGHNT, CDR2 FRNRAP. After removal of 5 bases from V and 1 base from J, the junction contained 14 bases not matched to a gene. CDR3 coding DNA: TGTGCTAGTGGTCTTGTGTGGCAGGGGGATGTGTCTGGAAACACCATATATTTT. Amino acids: CASGLVWQGDVSGNTIYF.

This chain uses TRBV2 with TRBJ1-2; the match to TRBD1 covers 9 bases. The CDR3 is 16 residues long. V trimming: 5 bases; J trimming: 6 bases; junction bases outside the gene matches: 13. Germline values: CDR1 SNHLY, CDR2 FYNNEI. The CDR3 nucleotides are TGTGCCAGCAGTCCAGATCCGGGACAGGGTTTCGATGGCTACACCTTC. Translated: CASSPDPGQGFDGYTF.

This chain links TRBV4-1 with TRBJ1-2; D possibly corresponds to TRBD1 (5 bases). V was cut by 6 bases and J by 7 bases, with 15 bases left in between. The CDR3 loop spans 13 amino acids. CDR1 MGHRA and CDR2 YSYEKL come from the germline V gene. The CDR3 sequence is CASSQKGLGGYTF. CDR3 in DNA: TGCGCCAGCAGTCAAAAGGGGTTGGGTGGCTACACCTTC.

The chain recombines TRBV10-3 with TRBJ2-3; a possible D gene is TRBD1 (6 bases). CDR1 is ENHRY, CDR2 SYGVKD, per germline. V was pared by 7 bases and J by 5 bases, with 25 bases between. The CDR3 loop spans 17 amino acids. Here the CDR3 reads CAIKGNILQGRVDTQYF. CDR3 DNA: TGTGCCATCAAAGGAAATATACTGCAGGGGCGCGTAGATACGCAGTATTTT.

CDR3 sequence: CATSTPRRATNEKLFF. CDR3 coding DNA: TGTGCCACCTCCACCCCGCGGCGTGCAACTAATGAAAAACTGTTTTTT. The chain employs TRBV19 and TRBJ1-4; no reliable D call. V was trimmed by 10 bases and J by 0 bases, leaving 18 bases between them. CDR1 is LNHDA and CDR2 is SQIVND in the germline V gene (reference sequence). The CDR3 is made up of 16 amino acids.

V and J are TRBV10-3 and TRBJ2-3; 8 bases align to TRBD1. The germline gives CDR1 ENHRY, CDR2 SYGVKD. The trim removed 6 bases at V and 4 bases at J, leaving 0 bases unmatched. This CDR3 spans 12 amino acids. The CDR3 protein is CAIRDRADTQYF. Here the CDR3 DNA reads TGTGCCATCAGGGACAGGGCAGATACGCAGTATTTT.

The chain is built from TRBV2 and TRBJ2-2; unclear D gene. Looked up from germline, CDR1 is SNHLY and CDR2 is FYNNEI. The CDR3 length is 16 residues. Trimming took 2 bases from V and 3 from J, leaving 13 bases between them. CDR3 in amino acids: CASSESRPADTGELFF. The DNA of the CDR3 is TGTGCCAGCAGTGAAAGCAGGCCTGCTGACACCGGGGAGCTGTTTTTT.

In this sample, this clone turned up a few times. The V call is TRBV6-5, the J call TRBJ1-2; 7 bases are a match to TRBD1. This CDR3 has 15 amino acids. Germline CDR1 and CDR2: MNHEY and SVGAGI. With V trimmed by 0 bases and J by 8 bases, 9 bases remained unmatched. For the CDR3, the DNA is TGTGCCAGCAGTTACTCCGAGACAGGGTGGAGAGGCTACACCTTC. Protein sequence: CASSYSETGWRGYTF.

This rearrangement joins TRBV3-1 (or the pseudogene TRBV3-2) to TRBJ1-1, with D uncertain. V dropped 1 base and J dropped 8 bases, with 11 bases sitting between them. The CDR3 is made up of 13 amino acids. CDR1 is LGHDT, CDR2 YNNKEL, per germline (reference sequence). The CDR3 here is CASSQASGPEAFF. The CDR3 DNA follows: TGTGCCAGCAGCCAAGCCAGCGGTCCCGAAGCTTTCTTT.

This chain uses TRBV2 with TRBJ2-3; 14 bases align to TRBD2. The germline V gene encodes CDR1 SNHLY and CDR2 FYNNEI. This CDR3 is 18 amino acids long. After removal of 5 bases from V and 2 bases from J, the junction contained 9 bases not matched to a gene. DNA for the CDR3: TGTGCCAGCAGTTTCCCCAAGACTAGCGGGGGGGACACAGATACGCAGTATTTT. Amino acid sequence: CASSFPKTSGGDTDTQYF.

CDR3 DNA: TGTGCCAGCAGCTTAGCCCCGTGGGGGGGAGGCAATCAGCCCCAGCATTTT. Residues: CASSLAPWGGGNQPQHF. This chain links TRBV7-9 with TRBJ1-5; weak D call: TRBD1 (5 bases). Germline lookup yields CDR1 SEHNR and CDR2 FQNEAQ (reference sequence). This CDR3 spans 17 amino acids. V lost 0 bases, J lost 2 bases, and 14 bases lay in between.

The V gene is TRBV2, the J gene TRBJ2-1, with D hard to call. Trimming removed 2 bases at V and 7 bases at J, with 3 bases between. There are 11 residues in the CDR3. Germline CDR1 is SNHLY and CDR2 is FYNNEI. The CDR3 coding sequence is TGTGCCAGCAGTGAACCGAATGAGCAGTTCTTC. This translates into CASSEPNEQFF.

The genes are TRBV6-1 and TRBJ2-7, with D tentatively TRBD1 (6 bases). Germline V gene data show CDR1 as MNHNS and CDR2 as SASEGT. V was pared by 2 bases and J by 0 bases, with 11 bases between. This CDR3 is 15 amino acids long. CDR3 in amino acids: CASSERGTNSYEQYF. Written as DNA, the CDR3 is TGTGCCAGCAGTGAAAGGGGGACAAACTCCTACGAGCAGTACTTC.

CDR3 in DNA: TGTGCCAGCAGTTCCGGGACAGGGGGTCGCTCCGAGCAGTACTTC. It encodes CASSSGTGGRSEQYF. This sequence joins TRBV27 and TRBJ2-7; the match to TRBD1 covers 11 bases. Germline V gene lookup returns CDR1 MNHEY and CDR2 SMNVEV (reference sequence). V shed 4 bases and J 6 bases; nucleotides not matched to a gene: 8. This CDR3 has 15 amino acids.

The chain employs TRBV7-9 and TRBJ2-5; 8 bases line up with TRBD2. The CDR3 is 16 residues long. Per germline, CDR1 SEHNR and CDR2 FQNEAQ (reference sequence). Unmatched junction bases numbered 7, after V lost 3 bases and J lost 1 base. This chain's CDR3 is CASSLGGGPFQETQYF. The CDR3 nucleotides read TGTGCCAGCAGCTTGGGCGGGGGGCCTTTCCAAGAGACCCAGTACTTC.

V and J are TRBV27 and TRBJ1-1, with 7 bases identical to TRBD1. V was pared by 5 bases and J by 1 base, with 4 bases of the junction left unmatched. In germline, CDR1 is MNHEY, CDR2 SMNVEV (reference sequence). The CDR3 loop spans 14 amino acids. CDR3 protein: CASSRQGWNTEAFF. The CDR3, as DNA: TGTGCCAGCAGTAGACAGGGTTGGAACACTGAAGCTTTCTTT.

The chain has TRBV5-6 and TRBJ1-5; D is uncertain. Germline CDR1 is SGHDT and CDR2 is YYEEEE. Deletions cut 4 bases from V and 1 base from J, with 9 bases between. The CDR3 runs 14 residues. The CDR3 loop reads CASSLWASNQPQHF. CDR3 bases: TGTGCCAGCAGCCTGTGGGCCAGCAATCAGCCCCAGCATTTT.

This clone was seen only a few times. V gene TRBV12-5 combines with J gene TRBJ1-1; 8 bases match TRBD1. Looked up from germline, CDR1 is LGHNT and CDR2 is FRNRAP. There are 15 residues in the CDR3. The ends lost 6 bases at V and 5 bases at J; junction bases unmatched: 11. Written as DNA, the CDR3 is TGTGCTAGTGGCTCTGGGGACAGGTTGGGGACTGAAGCTTTCTTT. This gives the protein CASGSGDRLGTEAFF.

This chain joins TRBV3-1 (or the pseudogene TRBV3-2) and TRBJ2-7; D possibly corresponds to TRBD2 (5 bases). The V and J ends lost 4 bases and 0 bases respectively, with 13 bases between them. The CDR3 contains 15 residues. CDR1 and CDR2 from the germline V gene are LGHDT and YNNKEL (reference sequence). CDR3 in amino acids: CASSPFRGASYEQYF. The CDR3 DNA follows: TGTGCCAGCAGCCCTTTTCGGGGAGCCTCCTACGAGCAGTACTTC.

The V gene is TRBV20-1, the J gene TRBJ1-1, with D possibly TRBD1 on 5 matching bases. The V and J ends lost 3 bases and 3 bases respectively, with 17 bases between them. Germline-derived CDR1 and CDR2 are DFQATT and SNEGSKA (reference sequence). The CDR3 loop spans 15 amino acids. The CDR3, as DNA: TGCAGTGCTAGTAGGGGATCCATCCTTGACACTGAAGCTTTCTTT. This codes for CSASRGSILDTEAFF.

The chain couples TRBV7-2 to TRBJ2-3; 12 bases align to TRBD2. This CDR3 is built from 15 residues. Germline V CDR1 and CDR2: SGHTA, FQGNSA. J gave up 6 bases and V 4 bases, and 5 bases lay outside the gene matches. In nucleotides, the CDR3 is TGTGCCAGCAGCTCTGGACTAGCGGGGCTCGATACGCAGTATTTT. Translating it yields CASSSGLAGLDTQYF.

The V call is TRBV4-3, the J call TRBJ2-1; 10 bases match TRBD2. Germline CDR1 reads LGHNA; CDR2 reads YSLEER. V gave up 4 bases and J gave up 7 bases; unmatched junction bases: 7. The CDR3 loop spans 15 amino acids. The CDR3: CASSLAGGPGNEQFF. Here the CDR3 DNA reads TGCGCCAGCAGCCTAGCGGGGGGCCCTGGAAATGAGCAGTTCTTC.

The CDR3 DNA reads as TGTGCCAGCAGTTCCCCAGACAGCCAGCCTCGCGAAAAACTGTTTTTT. Translated: CASSSPDSQPREKLFF. The rearrangement links TRBV6-6 to TRBJ1-4, with D tentatively TRBD1 (5 bases). The CDR3 sequence is 16 residues long. Germline V gene sequence: CDR1 MNHNY, CDR2 SVGAGI (reference sequence). Trimming took 4 bases from V and 8 from J, leaving 20 bases between them.

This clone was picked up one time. CDR3 sequence (DNA): TGTGCCAGCAGCTATAGGGGTGACACCATATATTTT. Translation: CASSYRGDTIYF. The chain joins TRBV11-2 to TRBJ1-3, with D tentatively TRBD1 (5 bases). Looked up from germline, CDR1 is SGHAT and CDR2 is FQNNGV. The CDR3 consists of 12 residues. The V end lost 4 bases, the J end lost 8 bases, and 9 bases lay between the germline ends.

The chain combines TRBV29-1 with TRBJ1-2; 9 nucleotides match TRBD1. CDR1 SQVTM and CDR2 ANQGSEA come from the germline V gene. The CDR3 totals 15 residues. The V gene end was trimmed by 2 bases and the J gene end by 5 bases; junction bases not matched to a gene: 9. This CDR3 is CSVEMRDRAAYGYTF. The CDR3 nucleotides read TGCAGCGTTGAAATGCGGGACAGGGCAGCATATGGCTACACCTTC.